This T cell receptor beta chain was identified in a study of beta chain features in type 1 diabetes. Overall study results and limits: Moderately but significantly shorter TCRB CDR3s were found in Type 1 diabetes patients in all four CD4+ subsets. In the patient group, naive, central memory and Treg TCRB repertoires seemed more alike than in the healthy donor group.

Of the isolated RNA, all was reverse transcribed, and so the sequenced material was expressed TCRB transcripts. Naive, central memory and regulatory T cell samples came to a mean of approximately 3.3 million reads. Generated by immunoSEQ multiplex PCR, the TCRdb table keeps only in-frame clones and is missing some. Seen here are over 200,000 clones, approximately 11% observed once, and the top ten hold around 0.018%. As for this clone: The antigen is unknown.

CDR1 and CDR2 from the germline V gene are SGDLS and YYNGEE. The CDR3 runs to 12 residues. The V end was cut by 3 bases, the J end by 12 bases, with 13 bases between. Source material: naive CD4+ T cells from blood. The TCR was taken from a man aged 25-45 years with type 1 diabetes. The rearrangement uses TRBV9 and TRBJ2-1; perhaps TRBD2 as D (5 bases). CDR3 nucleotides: TGTGCCAGCAGCGGGGTCCTAGCTGGGCAGTTCTTC. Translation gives CASSGVLAGQFF.